This T cell receptor beta chain was identified during a study of blood T cell repertoires in COVID-19 (dated by TCRdb to 2018 to 2020). The study in broad terms: The collaborator samples originated in the United States, Italy and Spain and spanned the acute and convalescent phases of COVID-19. The prospective study material was composed of cDNA or gDNA derived from T cells, B-cell-depleted T cells, or PBMCs. Subjects who had been exposed to COVID-19, were actively infected with it, or had recovered from it provided the deeply sampled blood TCRbeta repertoires that made up the dataset. The repertoires were released in a freely available public database intended as a resource for research on the immune response to SARS-CoV-2. The samples were drawn from the first 160 participants of the ongoing ImmuneRACE study and from 1,254 subjects provided by 6 global collaborators. Sample metadata almost always included a de-identified subject ID, COVID-19 status, age in years and sex. HLA class I and class II types, where available, came from metadata supplied by the sample provider rather than from assay-based typing.

General study outcomes and caveats: How much clinical and demographic metadata was included differed by source and by participant, and the metadata was provided uncurated.

Each collaborating institution followed its own protocols to collect whole blood in K2EDTA tubes. For TCRbeta analysis, collaborators shipped samples as frozen whole blood, isolated PBMCs, or DNA extracted from either of those sample types. This clone has a handful of counts. There is no known antigen for this receptor. No base-level quality is on record; no much larger clone is a single base apart. Germline trimming amounts to 4 bases on V and 8 bases on J, with 7 as the count of junction bases outside the gene matches. Including cysteine and phenylalanine, the CDR3 has 14 amino acids. Of all the DNA, just the CDR3 is kept, 42 bases in frame from base 1. Looking up the germline V gene yields CDR1 MDHEN and CDR2 SYDVKM. TCRbeta CDR3 regions were amplified from genomic DNA using the immunoSEQ Assay, a bias-controlled multiplex PCR. Under the source paper's analysis protocol: The number of nucleated cells in each sample was estimated by amplification of reference gene primers within the assay. To quantify the absolute abundance of each unique TCRbeta CDR3 rearrangement, sequence reads were collapsed and filtered. For each sample, productive Simpson clonality was calculated as the square root of Simpson's diversity index over productive rearrangements. TCRdb re-hosts the immuneACCESS table, in-frame sequences only. Its copies lack some clones; in the studies checked, an unresolved V gene accounts for under half of them, and the cause for the rest is not known. That table supplies the V and J calls and clone size; D and trimming were determined from the DNA. The sample table records about 330,000 clones; 85% to 90% of these occur just once. The top ten constitute 3.5% to 4% of the sample.

The TCR comes from a woman aged 50 to 65 with active or convalescent COVID-19. The sequence is built from TRBV28 and TRBJ1-2; TRBD1 agrees with 10 junctional bases. The sample taken for sequencing was peripheral blood. Read as DNA, the sequence is TGTGCCAGCAGTTCCGGGACAGGGGTACGCGGCTACACCTTC. This gives the protein CASSSGTGVRGYTF.